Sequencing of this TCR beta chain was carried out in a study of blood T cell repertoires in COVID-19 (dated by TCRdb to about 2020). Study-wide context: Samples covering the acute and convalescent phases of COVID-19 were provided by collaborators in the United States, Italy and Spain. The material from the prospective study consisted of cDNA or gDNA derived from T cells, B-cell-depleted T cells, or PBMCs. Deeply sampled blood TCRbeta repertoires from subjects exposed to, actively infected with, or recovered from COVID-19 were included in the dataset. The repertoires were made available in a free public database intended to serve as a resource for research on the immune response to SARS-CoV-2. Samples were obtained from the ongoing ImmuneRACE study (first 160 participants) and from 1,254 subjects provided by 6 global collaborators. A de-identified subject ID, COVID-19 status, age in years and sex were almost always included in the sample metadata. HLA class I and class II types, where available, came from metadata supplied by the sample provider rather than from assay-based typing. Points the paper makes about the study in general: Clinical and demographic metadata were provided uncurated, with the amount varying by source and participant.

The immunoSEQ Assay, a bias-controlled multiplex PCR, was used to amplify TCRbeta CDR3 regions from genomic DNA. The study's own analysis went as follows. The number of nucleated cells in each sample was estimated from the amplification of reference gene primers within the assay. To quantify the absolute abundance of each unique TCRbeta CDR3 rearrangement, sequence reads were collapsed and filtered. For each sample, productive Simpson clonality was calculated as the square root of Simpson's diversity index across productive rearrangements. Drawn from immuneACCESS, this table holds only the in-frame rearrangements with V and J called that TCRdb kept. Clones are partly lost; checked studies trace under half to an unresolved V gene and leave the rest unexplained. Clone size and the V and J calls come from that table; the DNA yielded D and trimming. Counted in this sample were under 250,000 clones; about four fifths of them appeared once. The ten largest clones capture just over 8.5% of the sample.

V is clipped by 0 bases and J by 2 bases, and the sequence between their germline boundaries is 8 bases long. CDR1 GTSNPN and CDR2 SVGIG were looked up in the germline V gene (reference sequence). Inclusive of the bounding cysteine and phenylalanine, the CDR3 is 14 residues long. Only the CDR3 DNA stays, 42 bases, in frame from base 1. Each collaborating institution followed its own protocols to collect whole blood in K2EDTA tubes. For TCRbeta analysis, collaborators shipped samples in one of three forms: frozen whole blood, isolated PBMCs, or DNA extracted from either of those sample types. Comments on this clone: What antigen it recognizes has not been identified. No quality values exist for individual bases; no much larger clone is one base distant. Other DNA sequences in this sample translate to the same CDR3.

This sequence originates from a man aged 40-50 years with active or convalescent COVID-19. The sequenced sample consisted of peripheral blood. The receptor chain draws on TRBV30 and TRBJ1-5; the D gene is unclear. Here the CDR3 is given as CAWSVGAGNQPQHF. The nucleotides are TGTGCCTGGAGTGTGGGAGCAGGCAATCAGCCCCAGCATTTT. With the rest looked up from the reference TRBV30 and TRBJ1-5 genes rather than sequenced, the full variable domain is SQTIHQWPATLVQPVGSPLSLECTVEGTSNPNLYWYRQAAGRGLQLLFYSVGIGQISSEVPQNLSASRPQDRQFILSSKKLLLSDSGFYLCAWSVGAGNQPQHFGDGTRLSIL.